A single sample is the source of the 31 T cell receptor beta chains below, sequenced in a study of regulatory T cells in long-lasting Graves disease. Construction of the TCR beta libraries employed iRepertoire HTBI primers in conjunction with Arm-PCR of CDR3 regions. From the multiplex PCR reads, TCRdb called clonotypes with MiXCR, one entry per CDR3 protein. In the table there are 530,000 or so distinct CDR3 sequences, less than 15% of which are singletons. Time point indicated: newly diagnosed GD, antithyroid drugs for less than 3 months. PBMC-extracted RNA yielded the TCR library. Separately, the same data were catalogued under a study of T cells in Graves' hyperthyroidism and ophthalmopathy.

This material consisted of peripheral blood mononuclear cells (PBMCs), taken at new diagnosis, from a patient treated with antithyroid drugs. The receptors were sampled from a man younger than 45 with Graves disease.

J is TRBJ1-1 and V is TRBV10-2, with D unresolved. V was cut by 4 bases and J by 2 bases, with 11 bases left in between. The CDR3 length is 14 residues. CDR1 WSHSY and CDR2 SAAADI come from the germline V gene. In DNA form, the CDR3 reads TGCGCCAGCAGTGTCCCGTCTCCTAACACTGAAGCTTTCTTT. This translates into CASSVPSPNTEAFF.

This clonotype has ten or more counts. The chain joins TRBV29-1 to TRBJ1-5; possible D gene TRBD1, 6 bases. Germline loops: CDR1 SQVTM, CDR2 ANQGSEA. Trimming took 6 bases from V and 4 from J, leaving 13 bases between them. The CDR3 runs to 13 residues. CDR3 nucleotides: TGCAGCGTCATGGACAGCAATAATCAGCCCCAGCATTTT. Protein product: CSVMDSNNQPQHF.

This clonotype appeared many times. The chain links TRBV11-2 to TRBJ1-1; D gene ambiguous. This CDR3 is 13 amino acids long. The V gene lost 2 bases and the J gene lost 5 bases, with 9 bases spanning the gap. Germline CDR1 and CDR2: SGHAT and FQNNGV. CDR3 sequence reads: CASSLNPVTEAFF. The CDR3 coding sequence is TGTGCCAGCAGCTTAAATCCTGTTACTGAAGCTTTCTTT.

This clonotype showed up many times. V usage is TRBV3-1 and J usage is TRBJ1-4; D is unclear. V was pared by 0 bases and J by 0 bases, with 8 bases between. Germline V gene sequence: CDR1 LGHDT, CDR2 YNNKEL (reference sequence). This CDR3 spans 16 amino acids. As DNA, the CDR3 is TGTGCCAGCAGCCAAGATTTGCGCTCAACTAATGAAAAACTGTTTTTT. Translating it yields CASSQDLRSTNEKLFF.

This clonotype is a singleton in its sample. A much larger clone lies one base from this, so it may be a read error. In DNA form, the CDR3 reads TGTGCCAGCTGGGACGGAGACCTGCCCAAAGACATTCAGTACTTC. Translating it yields CASWDGDLPKDIQYF. V and J are TRBV27 and TRBJ2-4, with D perhaps matching TRBD1 or TRBD2 (5 bases each). The germline V gene encodes CDR1 MNHEY and CDR2 SMNVEV (reference sequence). CDR3 length: 15 amino acids.

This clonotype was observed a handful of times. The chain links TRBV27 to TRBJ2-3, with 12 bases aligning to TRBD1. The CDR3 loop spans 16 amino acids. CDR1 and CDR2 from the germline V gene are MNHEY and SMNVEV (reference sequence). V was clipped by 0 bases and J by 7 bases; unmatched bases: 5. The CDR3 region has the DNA TGTGCCAGCAGTTTATCTGGGGGACAGGGGGCGAATACGCAGTATTTT. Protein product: CASSLSGGQGANTQYF.

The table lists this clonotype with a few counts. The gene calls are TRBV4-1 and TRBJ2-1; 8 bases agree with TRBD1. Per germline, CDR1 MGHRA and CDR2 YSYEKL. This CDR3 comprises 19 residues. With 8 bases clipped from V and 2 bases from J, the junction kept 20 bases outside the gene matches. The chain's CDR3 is CASGTAGTGPHRAYNEQFF. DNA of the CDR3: TGCGCCAGCGGGACCGCCGGGACAGGACCTCATCGCGCCTACAATGAGCAGTTCTTC.

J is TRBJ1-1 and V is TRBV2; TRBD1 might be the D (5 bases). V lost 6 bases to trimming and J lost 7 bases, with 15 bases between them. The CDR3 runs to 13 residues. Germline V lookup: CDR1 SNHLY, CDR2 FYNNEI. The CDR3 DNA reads TGTGCCAGCAGCCCCGGGGACGTTTATGAAGCTTTCTTT. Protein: CASSPGDVYEAFF.

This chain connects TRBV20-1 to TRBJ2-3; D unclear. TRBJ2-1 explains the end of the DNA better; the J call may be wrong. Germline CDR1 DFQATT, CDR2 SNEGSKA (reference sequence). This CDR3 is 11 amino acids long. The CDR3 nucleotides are TGCAGTGCTTCCGAAAGGAATGAGCAGTTCTTC. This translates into CSASERNEQFF.

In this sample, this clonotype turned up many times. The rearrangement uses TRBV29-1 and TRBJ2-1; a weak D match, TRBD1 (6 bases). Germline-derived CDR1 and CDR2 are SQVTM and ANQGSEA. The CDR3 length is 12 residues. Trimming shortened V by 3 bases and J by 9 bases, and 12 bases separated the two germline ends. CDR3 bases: TGCAGCGTTGATGACATCAGGGGTGAGCAGTTCTTC. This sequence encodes CSVDDIRGEQFF.

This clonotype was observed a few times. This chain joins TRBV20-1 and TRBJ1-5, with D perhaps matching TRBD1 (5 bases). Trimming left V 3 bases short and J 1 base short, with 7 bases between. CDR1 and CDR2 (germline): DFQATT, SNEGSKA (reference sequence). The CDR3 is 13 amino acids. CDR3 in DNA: TGCAGTGCTAGTGGGGGGAGCAATCAGCCCCAGCATTTT. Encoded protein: CSASGGSNQPQHF.

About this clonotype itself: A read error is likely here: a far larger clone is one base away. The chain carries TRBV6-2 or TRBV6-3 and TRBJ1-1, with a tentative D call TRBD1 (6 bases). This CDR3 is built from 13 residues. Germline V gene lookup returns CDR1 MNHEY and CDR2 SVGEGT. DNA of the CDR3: TGTGTCAGCAGCAAGACAGGGAACACTGAAGCTTTCTTT. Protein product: CVSSKTGNTEAFF.

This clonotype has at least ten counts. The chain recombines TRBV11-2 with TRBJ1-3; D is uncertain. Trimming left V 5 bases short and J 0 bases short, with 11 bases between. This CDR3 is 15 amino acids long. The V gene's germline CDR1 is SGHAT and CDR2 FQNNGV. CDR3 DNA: TGTGCCAGCAGCCCCCTTTCGAGCTCTGGAAACACCATATATTTT. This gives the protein CASSPLSSSGNTIYF.

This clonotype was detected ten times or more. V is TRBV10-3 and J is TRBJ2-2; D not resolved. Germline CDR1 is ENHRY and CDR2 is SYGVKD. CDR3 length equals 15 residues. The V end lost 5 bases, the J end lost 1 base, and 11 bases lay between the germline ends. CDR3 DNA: TGTGCCATCAGTCAAGGGCTCATGAACACCGGGGAGCTGTTTTTT. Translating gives CAISQGLMNTGELFF.

CDR3 DNA sequence: TGTGCCAGTAGTCCCCGGGCCTCCTACGAGCAGTACTTC. As protein: CASSPRASYEQYF. V usage is TRBV19 and J usage is TRBJ2-7; D uncertain. Germline V gene sequence: CDR1 LNHDA, CDR2 SQIVND (reference sequence). Trimming took off 5 bases at V and 0 bases at J, with 8 bases between the two ends. The CDR3 has 13 amino acids.

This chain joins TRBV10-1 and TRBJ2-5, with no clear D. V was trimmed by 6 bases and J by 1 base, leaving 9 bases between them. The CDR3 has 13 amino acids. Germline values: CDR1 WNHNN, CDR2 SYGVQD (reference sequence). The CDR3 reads CASRASGQETQYF. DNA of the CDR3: TGCGCCAGCAGAGCCTCCGGCCAAGAGACCCAGTACTTC.

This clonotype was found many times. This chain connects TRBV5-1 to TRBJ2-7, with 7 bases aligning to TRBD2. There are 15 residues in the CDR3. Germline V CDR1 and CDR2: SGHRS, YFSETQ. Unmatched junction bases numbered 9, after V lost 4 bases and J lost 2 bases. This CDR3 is CASSGSGRTPYEQYF. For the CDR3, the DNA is TGCGCCAGCAGCGGTAGCGGGCGAACCCCCTACGAGCAGTACTTC.

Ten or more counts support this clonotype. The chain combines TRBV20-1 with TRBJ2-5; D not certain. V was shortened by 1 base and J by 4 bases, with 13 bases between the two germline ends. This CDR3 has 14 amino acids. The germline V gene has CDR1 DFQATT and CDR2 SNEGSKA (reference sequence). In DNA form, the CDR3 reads TGCAGTGCTAGAGGCATGGCAAATTTAGAGACCCAGTACTTC. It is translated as CSARGMANLETQYF.

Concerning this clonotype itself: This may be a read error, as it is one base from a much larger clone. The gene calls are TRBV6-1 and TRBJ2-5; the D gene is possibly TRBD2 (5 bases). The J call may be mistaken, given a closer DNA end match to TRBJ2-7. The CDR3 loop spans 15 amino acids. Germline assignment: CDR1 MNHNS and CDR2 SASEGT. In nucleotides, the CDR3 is TGTGCCAGCGGTGGAGAACGAGGGTTCGGGTACGAGCAGTACTTC. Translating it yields CASGGERGFGYEQYF.

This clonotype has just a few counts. CDR3 in amino acids: CATSDYRANGYTF. The CDR3 region has the DNA TGTGCCACCAGTGATTACAGGGCTAATGGCTACACCTTC. This chain connects TRBV24-1 to TRBJ1-2; possibly TRBD1 for D (6 bases). V dropped 2 bases and J dropped 6 bases, with 9 bases sitting between them. Germline-derived CDR1 and CDR2 are KGHDR and SFDVKD. This CDR3 comprises 13 residues.

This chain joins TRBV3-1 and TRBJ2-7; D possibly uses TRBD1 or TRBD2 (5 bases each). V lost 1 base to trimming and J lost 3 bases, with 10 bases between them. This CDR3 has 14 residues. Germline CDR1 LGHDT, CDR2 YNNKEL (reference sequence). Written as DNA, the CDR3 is TGTGCCAGCAGCCAAGCCGGGACGGGCTACGAGCAGTACTTC. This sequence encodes CASSQAGTGYEQYF.

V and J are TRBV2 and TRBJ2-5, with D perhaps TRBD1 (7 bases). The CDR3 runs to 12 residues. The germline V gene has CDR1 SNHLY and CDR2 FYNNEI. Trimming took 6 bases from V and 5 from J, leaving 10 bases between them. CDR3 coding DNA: TGTGCCAGCAGGGCAGGGGGGGAGACCCAGTACTTC. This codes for CASRAGGETQYF.

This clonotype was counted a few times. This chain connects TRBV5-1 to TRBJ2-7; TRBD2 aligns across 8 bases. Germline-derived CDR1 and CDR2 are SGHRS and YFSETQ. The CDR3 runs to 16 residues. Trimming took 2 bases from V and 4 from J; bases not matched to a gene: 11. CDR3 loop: CASSFFPKREMYEQYF. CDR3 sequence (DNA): TGCGCCAGCAGCTTTTTCCCCAAGCGGGAGATGTACGAGCAGTACTTC.

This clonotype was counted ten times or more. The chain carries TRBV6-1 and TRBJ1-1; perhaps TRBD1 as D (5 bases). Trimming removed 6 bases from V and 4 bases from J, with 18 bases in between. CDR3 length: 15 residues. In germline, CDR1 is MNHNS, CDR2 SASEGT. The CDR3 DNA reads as TGTGCCAGCAGCCAAAGCCTCGGGGGGGGCACTGAAGCTTTCTTT. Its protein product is CASSQSLGGGTEAFF.

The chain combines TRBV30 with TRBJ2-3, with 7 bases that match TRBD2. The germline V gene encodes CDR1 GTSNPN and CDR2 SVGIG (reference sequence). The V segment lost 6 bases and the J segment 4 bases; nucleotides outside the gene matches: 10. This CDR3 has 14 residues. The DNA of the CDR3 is TGTGCCTGCCACGCGGCGGGAGCCCCAGATACGCAGTATTTT. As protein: CACHAAGAPDTQYF. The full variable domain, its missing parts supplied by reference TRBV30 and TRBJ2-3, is SQTIHQWPATLVQPVGSPLSLECTVEGTSNPNLYWYRQAAGRGLQLLFYSVGIGQISSEVPQNLSASRPQDRQFILSSKKLLLSDSGFYLCACHAAGAPDTQYFGPGTRLTVL.

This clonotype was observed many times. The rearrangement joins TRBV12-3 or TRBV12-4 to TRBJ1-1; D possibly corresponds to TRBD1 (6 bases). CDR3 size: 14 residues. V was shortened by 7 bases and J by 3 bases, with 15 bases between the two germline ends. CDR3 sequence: CASMRTAADTEAFF. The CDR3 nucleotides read TGTGCCAGCATGCGGACAGCGGCTGACACTGAAGCTTTCTTT.

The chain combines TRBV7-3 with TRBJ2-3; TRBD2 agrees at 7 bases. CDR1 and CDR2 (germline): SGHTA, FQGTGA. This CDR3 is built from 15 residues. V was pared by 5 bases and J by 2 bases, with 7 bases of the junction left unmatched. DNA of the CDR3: TGTGCCAGCAGCCAGACGGGGGGATACACAGATACGCAGTATTTT. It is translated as CASSQTGGYTDTQYF.

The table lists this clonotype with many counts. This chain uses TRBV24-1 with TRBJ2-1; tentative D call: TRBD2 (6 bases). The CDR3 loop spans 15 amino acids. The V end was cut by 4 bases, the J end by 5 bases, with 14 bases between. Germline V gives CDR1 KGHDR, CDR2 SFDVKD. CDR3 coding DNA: TGTGCCACCAGTGACACCGGGACTGGTAACAATGAGCAGTTCTTC. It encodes CATSDTGTGNNEQFF.

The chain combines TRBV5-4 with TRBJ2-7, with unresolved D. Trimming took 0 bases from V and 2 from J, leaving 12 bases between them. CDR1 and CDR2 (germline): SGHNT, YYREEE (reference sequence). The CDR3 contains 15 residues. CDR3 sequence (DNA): TGTGCCAGCAGCTTGGATCGGACGGGTACCTACGAGCAGTACTTC. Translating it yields CASSLDRTGTYEQYF.

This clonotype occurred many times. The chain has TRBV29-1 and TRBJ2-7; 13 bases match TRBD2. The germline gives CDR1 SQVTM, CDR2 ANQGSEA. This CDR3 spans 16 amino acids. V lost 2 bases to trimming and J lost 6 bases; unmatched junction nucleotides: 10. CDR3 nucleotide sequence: TGCAGCGTTGAACCATGGACTAGCGGGAGTCATGGCGAGCAGTACTTC. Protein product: CSVEPWTSGSHGEQYF.

The CDR3 sequence: CASSGRITGRKDGYTF. The DNA of the CDR3 is TGTGCCAGCAGCGGACGAATTACAGGGCGGAAGGATGGCTACACCTTC. The rearrangement joins TRBV14 to TRBJ1-2, with a weak D call TRBD1 (6 bases). The CDR3 consists of 16 residues. The V and J ends lost 5 bases and 6 bases respectively, with 22 bases between them. The V gene's germline CDR1 is SGHDN and CDR2 FVKESK.